A single sample gave rise to the 8 T cell receptor beta chains below, sequenced in a study of shared clonotypes between healthy human individuals. Sequenced by immunoSEQ multiplex PCR; TCRdb stores in-frame clones only, minus some. The sample lists about 110,000 clones; less than 75% were seen once. The specimen sequenced was memory CD8+ T cells sorted from blood. As to subset: CD45RO+ cells pooled with CCR7-negative TemRA cells. These receptors all stem from a woman aged 25-40 years in good health.

The chain is built from TRBV27 and TRBJ2-1; D perhaps matches TRBD1 (6 bases). CDR1 and CDR2 (germline): MNHEY, SMNVEV (reference sequence). Trimming stripped 10 bases from V and 5 bases from J, with 21 bases between. The CDR3 has 15 amino acids. This chain's CDR3 is CATKQGQYYNNEQFF. DNA of the CDR3: TGTGCCACCAAGCAGGGGCAGTACTATAACAATGAGCAGTTCTTC.

This chain links TRBV28 with TRBJ1-1, with D uncertain. There are 14 residues in the CDR3. The V gene lost 5 bases and the J gene lost 1 base, with 11 bases spanning the gap. The germline V gene encodes CDR1 MDHEN and CDR2 SYDVKM. CDR3 bases: TGTGCCAGCAGTGCCCTATGGAGGAACACTGAAGCTTTCTTT. The encoded protein is CASSALWRNTEAFF. Based on the CDR3 plus reference TRBV28 and TRBJ1-1, the full variable domain is DVKVTQSSRYLVKRTGEKVFLECVQDMDHENMFWYRQDPGLGLRLIYFSYDVKMKEKGDIPEGYSVSREKKERFSLILESASTNQTSMYLCASSALWRNTEAFFGQGTRLTVV.

V is TRBV27 and J is TRBJ2-1; 12 positions match TRBD2. This CDR3 contains 16 residues. CDR1 and CDR2 (germline): MNHEY, SMNVEV (reference sequence). J was trimmed by 2 bases and V by 6 bases; bases with no gene match: 5. The CDR3 coding sequence is TGTGCCAGCAGCCGGACTAGCGGGGTTACCTACAATGAGCAGTTCTTC. This encodes CASSRTSGVTYNEQFF.

The chain links TRBV5-5 to TRBJ1-3, with 10 bases identical to TRBD1. The CDR3 has 15 amino acids. Germline values: CDR1 SGHKS, CDR2 YYEKEE (reference sequence). V shed 3 bases, J shed 2 bases, and the junction held 2 bases outside the gene matches. CDR3 protein: CASSSGQGAGNTIYF. The CDR3 region has the DNA TGTGCCAGCAGCTCCGGACAGGGGGCTGGAAACACCATATATTTT.

A few counts support this clone. The CDR3 DNA reads TGTGCCAGCGTCAAATCCGGGACTGACTACTACGAGCAGTACTTC. It yields the protein CASVKSGTDYYEQYF. The gene calls are TRBV6-1 and TRBJ2-7; possible D gene TRBD2, 6 bases. CDR3 length: 15 residues. The germline CDR1 and CDR2 sequences are MNHNS and SASEGT. V was pared by 8 bases and J by 3 bases, with 20 bases between.

The V and J genes are TRBV25-1 and TRBJ2-5; D gene unclear. V dropped 1 base and J dropped 0 bases, with 6 bases sitting between them. The CDR3 has 14 amino acids. Per germline, CDR1 MGHDK and CDR2 SYGVNS. CDR3 DNA sequence: TGTGCCAGCAGTGAATCCACGGACCAAGAGACCCAGTACTTC. This gives the protein CASSESTDQETQYF.

The gene calls are TRBV27 and TRBJ2-1; a weak D match, TRBD2 (5 bases). Germline V gene sequence: CDR1 MNHEY, CDR2 SMNVEV (reference sequence). The CDR3 sequence is 13 residues long. Trimming shortened V by 6 bases and J by 6 bases, and 12 bases separated the two germline ends. CDR3 DNA: TGTGCCAGCAGCGGGGTTAACTCCAATGAGCAGTTCTTC. Its translation: CASSGVNSNEQFF.

The rearrangement joins TRBV27 to TRBJ2-3, with a weak D call TRBD2 (5 bases). This CDR3 spans 13 amino acids. Trimming cost V 7 bases and J 0 bases, with 8 bases left between them. Germline values: CDR1 MNHEY, CDR2 SMNVEV (reference sequence). This CDR3 is CASMASSTDTQYF. The CDR3, as DNA: TGTGCCAGCATGGCTAGCAGCACAGATACGCAGTATTTT.